Following are 21 T cell receptor beta chains from one sample sequenced in a study of blood T cells in healthy people across ages. The authors ran a second PCR of roughly 6 to 12 cycles using a sample-barcoded 5' primer and a J-beta primer mix. TCRdb itself ran the 5' RACE reads through MiXCR, one entry per CDR3 protein. The profile shows a few hundred thousand distinct CDR3 sequences, 27% of them singletons. Sequenced sample: blood. These receptors were collected from a woman aged 70-85 years in good health.

This clonotype was seen more than once but under ten times. The chain couples TRBV6-5 to TRBJ2-7; 9 bases match TRBD2. The junction had 8 bases not matched to a gene; V was cut back by 2 bases and J by 0 bases. This CDR3 has 17 amino acids. The germline CDR1 and CDR2 sequences are MNHEY and SVGAGI. This chain's CDR3 is CASSYQTSGTFSYEQYF. In nucleotides, the CDR3 is TGTGCCAGCAGTTACCAGACTAGCGGAACCTTCTCCTACGAGCAGTACTTC.

The chain links TRBV6-2 or TRBV6-3 to TRBJ2-7; TRBD2 agrees at 13 bases. The CDR3 is 18 amino acids. With 0 bases clipped from V and 5 bases from J, the junction kept 10 bases outside the gene matches. The germline V gene has CDR1 MNHEY and CDR2 SVGEGT. CDR3 sequence: CASSYSTVRTSGRDEQYF. CDR3 bases: TGTGCCAGCAGTTACTCGACCGTAAGGACTAGCGGGAGAGACGAGCAGTACTTC.

This clonotype showed up just a few times. V and J are TRBV4-1 and TRBJ1-1, with D perhaps matching TRBD1 (5 bases). V shed 1 base and J shed 0 bases, with 9 bases lying between them. The germline V gene encodes CDR1 MGHRA and CDR2 YSYEKL. CDR3 length: 15 residues. In DNA form, the CDR3 reads TGCGCCAGCAGCCAAGTTGACAGCATGAACACTGAAGCTTTCTTT. Its translation: CASSQVDSMNTEAFF.

This clonotype came up a few times. The chain combines TRBV28 with TRBJ1-1; D is unclear. The CDR3 loop spans 13 amino acids. CDR1 and CDR2 (germline): MDHEN, SYDVKM. V lost 8 bases to trimming and J lost 0 bases, with 10 bases between them. CDR3 residues: CASGMTMNTEAFF. Written as DNA, the CDR3 is TGTGCCAGCGGCATGACTATGAACACTGAAGCTTTCTTT.

This clonotype was seen just once. The CDR3 ends on some other residue instead of the conserved phenylalanine or tryptophan, so this is likely a read error. The chain is built from TRBV20-1 and TRBJ1-2; D unclear. Looked up from germline, CDR1 is DFQATT and CDR2 is SNEGSKA (reference sequence). This CDR3 contains 13 residues. V dropped 3 bases and J dropped 8 bases, with 16 bases sitting between them. The CDR3 protein is CSASLGLTGGYTL. CDR3 sequence (DNA): TGCAGTGCTAGTTTGGGCCTTACCGGGGGCTACACCTTA.

This clonotype showed up just a few times. This chain connects TRBV7-3 to TRBJ2-3; 10 positions agree with TRBD1. Per germline, CDR1 SGHTA and CDR2 FQGTGA. The CDR3 covers 11 residues. V lost 3 bases to trimming and J lost 14 bases; unmatched junction nucleotides: 2. CDR3 in DNA: TGTGCCAGCAGCTTGGGACAGGGGCTGTATTTT. Its translation: CASSLGQGLYF.

The gene calls are TRBV4-1 and TRBJ2-1; 7 bases align to TRBD2. The J call is uncertain, as TRBJ2-7 better fits the DNA end. CDR3 size: 17 residues. Germline CDR1 MGHRA, CDR2 YSYEKL. The CDR3: CASSQDPALSGTYEQYF. As DNA, the CDR3 is TGCGCCAGCAGCCAAGACCCGGCGCTGAGCGGGACCTACGAGCAGTACTTC.

This clonotype was detected only once. DNA of the CDR3: TGCGCCAGCAGCAGAATAGCGGGACATGCAGATACGCAGTATTTT. Translated: CASSRIAGHADTQYF. The rearrangement joins TRBV5-1 to TRBJ2-3, with TRBD2 matching 8 bases. The germline gives CDR1 SGHRS, CDR2 YFSETQ. J lost 4 bases, V lost 4 bases, and 8 bases had no gene match. The CDR3 spans 15 residues.

CDR3 loop: CASSQEPGGEPQHF. In DNA form, the CDR3 reads TGTGCCAGCAGCCAAGAACCAGGAGGTGAGCCCCAGCATTTT. The rearrangement links TRBV4-2 to TRBJ1-5; D not resolved. The germline CDR1 and CDR2 sequences are LGHNA and YNFKEQ. The CDR3 totals 14 residues. The ends were cut back, 0 bases at V and 8 bases at J, with 11 bases in the middle.

The sample holds a few counts of this clonotype. The genes are TRBV5-1 and TRBJ1-6; perhaps TRBD1 as D (6 bases). The CDR3 contains 15 residues. V lost 0 bases, J lost 10 bases, and 14 bases lay in between. Per germline, CDR1 SGHRS and CDR2 YFSETQ. Written as DNA, the CDR3 is TGCGCCAGCAGCTTGGATACCAGGGGAAACTCACCCCTCCACTTT. Amino acid sequence: CASSLDTRGNSPLHF.

The gene calls are TRBV7-6 and TRBJ2-5; tentatively, D is TRBD2 (6 bases). Germline CDR1 is SGHVS and CDR2 is FNYEAQ. Trimming left V 4 bases short and J 5 bases short, with 20 bases between. CDR3 size: 16 residues. The CDR3 reads CASSSLKTAGRETQYF. The CDR3 region has the DNA TGTGCCAGCAGCTCGCTCAAAACGGCGGGAAGGGAGACCCAGTACTTC.

The chain uses TRBV2 and TRBJ2-3, with 7 bases fitting TRBD2. The CDR3 is 17 amino acids. CDR1 is SNHLY and CDR2 is FYNNEI in the germline V gene. Germline trimming cut 3 bases from V and 1 base from J; bases unmatched to any gene: 10. This CDR3 is CASSEETAGAGTDTQYF. CDR3 nucleotide sequence: TGTGCCAGCAGTGAGGAGACGGCGGGAGCGGGCACAGATACGCAGTATTTT.

V gene TRBV20-1 combines with J gene TRBJ2-5, with D unresolved. This CDR3 is 15 amino acids long. V was clipped by 1 base and J by 1 base, with 13 bases between them. Germline lookup yields CDR1 DFQATT and CDR2 SNEGSKA (reference sequence). In DNA, the CDR3 is TGCAGTGCTAGAGCTCCTATGGGGTTCCAAGAGACCCAGTACTTC. This translates into CSARAPMGFQETQYF.

This clonotype showed up just a few times. This rearrangement joins TRBV20-1 to TRBJ1-3; D perhaps matches TRBD1 (6 bases). Germline CDR1 is DFQATT and CDR2 is SNEGSKA (reference sequence). The CDR3 extends over 16 amino acids. Trimming took 4 bases from V and 0 from J, leaving 16 bases between them. The CDR3: CSATRGGSSSGNTIYF. The CDR3 DNA is TGCAGTGCTACCCGAGGGGGGTCGAGCTCTGGAAACACCATATATTTT.

The chain uses TRBV5-1 and TRBJ2-1; unclear D gene. The CDR3 has 13 residues. Trimming took 0 bases from V and 6 from J, leaving 7 bases between them. Per germline, CDR1 SGHRS and CDR2 YFSETQ. The CDR3 DNA follows: TGCGCCAGCAGCTTGGATAGGGCCAATGAGCAGTTCTTC. Translated: CASSLDRANEQFF.

The genes are TRBV20-1 and TRBJ2-7, with D perhaps TRBD2 (5 bases). Per germline, CDR1 DFQATT and CDR2 SNEGSKA (reference sequence). This CDR3 is 14 amino acids long. V was clipped by 6 bases and J by 5 bases, with 20 bases between them. CDR3 bases: TGCAGTGCGTCCGACACCGGGGAGTTCAACGAGCAGTACTTC. Amino acids: CSASDTGEFNEQYF.

The V call is TRBV25-1, the J call TRBJ2-3; 9 bases agree with TRBD2. The V gene's germline CDR1 is MGHDK and CDR2 SYGVNS. The CDR3 has 17 amino acids. V gave up 7 bases and J gave up 0 bases; unmatched junction bases: 11. The CDR3 reads CASTPHLTSGSTDTQYF. In DNA, the CDR3 is TGTGCCAGCACCCCTCATTTGACTAGCGGAAGCACAGATACGCAGTATTTT.

The V gene is TRBV6-5, the J gene TRBJ2-3, with 14 positions matching TRBD2. The CDR3 contains 14 residues. The germline V gene has CDR1 MNHEY and CDR2 SVGAGI. V lost 6 bases to trimming and J lost 9 bases; unmatched junction nucleotides: 5. CDR3 sequence (DNA): TGTGCCAGCAGACGGGGGACTAGCGGGAGAACGCAGTATTTT. Translating it yields CASRRGTSGRTQYF.

The chain combines TRBV20-1 with TRBJ2-1; 12 nucleotides line up with TRBD2. The germline V gene has CDR1 DFQATT and CDR2 SNEGSKA (reference sequence). The V gene end was trimmed by 5 bases and the J gene end by 12 bases; junction bases not matched to a gene: 11. The CDR3 loop spans 14 amino acids. The CDR3 nucleotides are TGCAGTGCTCGTACTAGCGGGAGGTTGTATGGGCAGTTCTTC. Encoded protein: CSARTSGRLYGQFF.

The table lists this clonotype with a few counts. An end of the junction differs from the germline gene, which may be a read error. The V call is TRBV6-5, the J call TRBJ1-1; D is unresolved. Germline V gene lookup returns CDR1 MNHEY and CDR2 SVGAGI. The CDR3 consists of 15 residues. In DNA, the CDR3 is TGTGCCAGCAGTGACTCGAGGCGTGGAGGCACTGAAGCTTTCTTT. Encoded protein: CASSDSRRGGTEAFF.

The chain combines TRBV29-1 with TRBJ1-2, with D perhaps TRBD1 (6 bases). Trimming took off 7 bases at V and 4 bases at J, with 19 bases between the two ends. CDR3 length: 14 residues. CDR1 and CDR2 (germline): SQVTM, ANQGSEA. CDR3 nucleotide sequence: TGCAGCGCCCTGAGGGGGGTGTCAGGCTATGGCTACACCTTC. Amino acid sequence: CSALRGVSGYGYTF.